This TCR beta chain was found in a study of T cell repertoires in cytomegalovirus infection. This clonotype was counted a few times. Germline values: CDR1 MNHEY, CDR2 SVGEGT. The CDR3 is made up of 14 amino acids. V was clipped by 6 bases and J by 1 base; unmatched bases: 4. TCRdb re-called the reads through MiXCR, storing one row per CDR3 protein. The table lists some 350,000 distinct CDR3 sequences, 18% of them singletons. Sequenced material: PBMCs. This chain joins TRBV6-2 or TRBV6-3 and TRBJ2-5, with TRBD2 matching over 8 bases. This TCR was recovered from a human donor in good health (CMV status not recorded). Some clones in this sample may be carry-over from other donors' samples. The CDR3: CASRSGRGQETQYF. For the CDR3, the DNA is TGTGCCAGCAGGAGCGGGAGAGGCCAAGAGACCCAGTACTTC.